This TCR beta chain was observed in a study of T-cell reconstitution after alpha-beta-depleted transplantation in children. Per germline, CDR1 SEHNR and CDR2 FQNEAQ (reference sequence). This CDR3 region has 10 residues. Trimming pared 7 bases from V and 5 bases from J, leaving 5 bases between. As it was prepared, the TCRbeta library received unique molecular identifiers. TCRdb re-analysed the PCR reads in MiXCR, keeping a single row per CDR3 protein. The table records some 640,000 distinct CDR3 sequences, about 15% of them present only once. The material sequenced was PBMCs from the stem cell graft donor, taken from the stem cell graft. The rearrangement uses TRBV7-9 and TRBJ1-1; D might be TRBD1 (5 bases). The clonotype originates from a human donor who donated a stem cell graft to a child with acute myeloid leukemia. Here the CDR3 DNA reads TGTGCCAGCAAGGGGACTGAAGCTTTCTTT. Amino acids: CASKGTEAFF.